A single sample is the source of the 13 T cell receptor beta chains below, sequenced in a study of persistence of HIV-infected CD4 T cells. An overlapping HIV-1 Gag peptide pool stimulated these cells at about 0.94 ug/peptide/mL. CD40L/CD69 double-negative CD45RO-high memory CD4+ T cells were collected. These receptors have no known antigen. The immunoSEQ assay was version 4, run in survey mode. Measured with immunoSEQ multiplex PCR; TCRdb has only the in-frame clones, and not every one. This table has 25,000 to 40,000 clones, approximately 85% appearing once. This specimen was CD4+ T cells sorted from PBMCs after roughly 18-hour stimulation, taken from a patient who received antiretroviral therapy. Receptor source: an adult woman with HIV who was CMV-seropositive.

V usage is TRBV4-3 and J usage is TRBJ2-6; 8 positions agree with TRBD1. J was trimmed by 1 base and V by 1 base; bases with no gene match: 9. There are 19 residues in the CDR3. CDR1 is LGHNA and CDR2 is YSLEER in the germline V gene. CDR3 nucleotide sequence: TGCGCCAGCAGCCAAGGAGATTCAGGGGGCGGGTCTGGGGCCAACGTCCTGACTTTC. Amino acids: CASSQGDSGGGSGANVLTF.

The chain uses TRBV9 and TRBJ2-7; D is ambiguous. The germline gives CDR1 SGDLS, CDR2 YYNGEE. V lost 2 bases and J lost 6, with 15 bases in between. The CDR3 runs to 14 residues. In DNA, the CDR3 is TGTGCCAGCAGCGTTTCAGCCACGGTGCCCGAGCAGTACTTC. This gives the protein CASSVSATVPEQYF.

This clone was recorded only once. V is TRBV28 and J is TRBJ1-4; possible D gene TRBD1, 5 bases. V gave up 7 bases and J gave up 10 bases, with 34 bases separating them. Germline V lookup: CDR1 MDHEN, CDR2 SYDVKM. The CDR3 is 19 amino acids. This CDR3 reads CASMRGRGSGLNKAGKLFF. CDR3 bases: TGTGCCAGCATGAGGGGTCGGGGTTCGGGGCTAAACAAGGCTGGAAAACTGTTTTTT.

The rearrangement uses TRBV18 and TRBJ2-5; 7 bases are shared with TRBD1. CDR1 and CDR2 (germline): KGHSH, LQKENI. J gave up 6 bases and V 3 bases, and 4 bases lay outside the gene matches. The CDR3 consists of 13 residues. CDR3 sequence (DNA): TGTGCCAGCTCACCCGGACAGGAACAGACCCAGTACTTC. This codes for CASSPGQEQTQYF.

CDR3 amino acids: CASSVGQGYSNQPQHF. The CDR3 region has the DNA TGTGCCAGCAGTGTAGGACAGGGGTATAGCAATCAGCCCCAGCATTTT. The chain carries TRBV2 and TRBJ1-5, with 9 bases that match TRBD1. This CDR3 comprises 16 residues. Germline CDR1 is SNHLY and CDR2 is FYNNEI. V was pared by 4 bases and J by 0 bases, with 4 bases of the junction left unmatched.

The genes are TRBV18 and TRBJ2-7, with D perhaps matching TRBD1 (6 bases). With 2 bases removed from V and 7 bases from J, the gap between germline ends came to 15 bases. The CDR3 totals 14 residues. CDR1 KGHSH and CDR2 LQKENI come from the germline V gene. DNA for the CDR3: TGTGCCAGCTCACCAACAGGGTTCTCGGGGGAGCAGTACTTC. It specifies CASSPTGFSGEQYF. Full variable domain (missing parts from reference TRBV18 and TRBJ2-7): NAGVMQNPRHLVRRRGQEARLRCSPMKGHSHVYWYRQLPEEGLKFMVYLQKENIIDESGMPKERFSAEFPKEGPSILRIQQVVRGDSAAYFCASSPTGFSGEQYFGPGTRLTVT.

Regarding this clone: Other DNA sequences in this sample translate to the same CDR3. The chain recombines TRBV30 with TRBJ1-5, with 7 bases fitting TRBD1. Germline V gene lookup returns CDR1 GTSNPN and CDR2 SVGIG (reference sequence). The CDR3 length is 14 residues. Trimming cost V 0 bases and J 6 bases; bases outside gene matches: 5. CDR3 amino acids: CAWSVQGGGQPQHF. The CDR3 DNA is TGTGCCTGGAGTGTACAAGGGGGCGGTCAGCCCCAGCATTTT.

The V call is TRBV9, the J call TRBJ1-2, with D unclear. The germline V and J ends were trimmed by 4 bases and 7 bases, with 14 bases remaining between them. This CDR3 region has 13 residues. The V gene's germline CDR1 is SGDLS and CDR2 YYNGEE. This CDR3 is CASSPKELSGYTF. CDR3 bases: TGTGCCAGCAGCCCCAAGGAGTTAAGTGGCTACACCTTC.

In its sample, this clone was seen once. The V and J genes are TRBV7-3 and TRBJ2-1; 8 bases line up with TRBD2. Germline CDR1 SGHTA, CDR2 FQGTGA. The CDR3 has 15 residues. The V segment lost 2 bases and the J segment 7 bases; nucleotides outside the gene matches: 7. The CDR3 sequence is CASSLQAGEGNEQFF. CDR3 nucleotide sequence: TGTGCCAGCAGCTTACAAGCGGGAGAAGGGAATGAGCAGTTCTTC.

The chain couples TRBV7-2 to TRBJ2-5; 8 nucleotides line up with TRBD1. The V gene's germline CDR1 is SGHTA and CDR2 FQGNSA. The CDR3 is 19 residues long. V lost 5 bases, J lost 5 bases, and 22 bases stayed unmatched. In DNA form, the CDR3 reads TGTGCCAGCAGCCTCTTCCCGACAAGACAGGGGAGCGGTCGGGAGACCCAGTACTTC. Translation gives CASSLFPTRQGSGRETQYF.

The chain joins TRBV30 to TRBJ1-2; perhaps TRBD1 as D (5 bases). The germline V gene has CDR1 GTSNPN and CDR2 SVGIG (reference sequence). The CDR3 extends over 13 amino acids. Trimming removed 0 bases at V and 4 bases at J, with 9 bases between. DNA of the CDR3: TGTGCCTGGAGTGTAGGGGCAGCCTATGGCTACACCTTC. Its protein is CAWSVGAAYGYTF.

This clone qualifies as large. V gene TRBV29-1 combines with J gene TRBJ1-1; D is undetermined. V was clipped by 5 bases and J by 4 bases, with 8 bases between them. Per germline, CDR1 SQVTM and CDR2 ANQGSEA. There are 11 residues in the CDR3. DNA for the CDR3: TGCAGCGTTAGGAGAGCCACTGAAGCTTTCTTT. Its translation is CSVRRATEAFF.

This sequence joins TRBV25-1 and TRBJ2-3; 8 bases align to TRBD2. V gave up 7 bases and J gave up 6 bases; unmatched junction bases: 3. The CDR3 runs 12 residues. Germline CDR1 reads MGHDK; CDR2 reads SYGVNS. DNA of the CDR3: TGTGCCAGCATAACGGGAGGGGATACGCAGTATTTT. Its translation is CASITGGDTQYF.